This T cell receptor beta chain was identified during a study of blood T cell repertoires in COVID-19 (dated by TCRdb to about 2020). At the level of the whole study: Samples covering the acute and convalescent phases of COVID-19 were provided by collaborators in the United States, Italy and Spain. The prospective study material was composed of cDNA or gDNA derived from T cells, B-cell-depleted T cells, or PBMCs. Deeply sampled blood TCRbeta repertoires from subjects exposed to, actively infected with, or recovered from COVID-19 were included in the dataset. The repertoires were released in a freely available public database intended as a resource for research on the immune response to SARS-CoV-2. Samples came from the ongoing ImmuneRACE study (first 160 participants) plus 1,254 subjects from 6 global collaborators. The sample metadata nearly always contained a de-identified subject ID, COVID-19 status, age in years and sex. HLA class I and class II types, where available, came from metadata supplied by the sample provider rather than from assay-based typing. Results and caveats for the whole study, not just this receptor: Clinical and demographic metadata were provided uncurated, with the amount varying by source and participant.

Only a few counts were recorded for this clone. Its antigen specificity is not known. No base qualities exist here, and no much larger clone lies one base off it. Each collaborating institution followed its own protocols to collect whole blood in K2EDTA tubes. For TCRbeta analysis, collaborator samples were shipped as frozen whole blood, as isolated PBMCs, or as DNA extracted from either sample type. The immunoSEQ Assay, a bias-controlled multiplex PCR, was used to amplify TCRbeta CDR3 regions from genomic DNA. As for how the authors treated the data: Nucleated cell counts per sample were estimated from amplification of reference gene primers within the assay. To quantify the absolute abundance of each unique TCRbeta CDR3 rearrangement, sequence reads were collapsed and filtered. For each sample, productive Simpson clonality was calculated by taking the square root of Simpson's diversity index across productive rearrangements. TCRdb took over this immuneACCESS table, retaining in-frame rearrangements with V and J assigned. Such tables are incomplete; in checked studies, under half of the missing clones stem from an unresolved V gene, and the remainder is unexplained. The V and J calls and clone size come from that table; D and trimming were worked out from the DNA. The sample table holds roughly 80,000 clones, of which approximately 84% were seen once. The ten top clones hold approximately 6.2% of the sample.

V is reduced by 5 bases and J by 5 bases, leaving a spacing of 13 bases between them. Per the germline V gene, SGHAT is the CDR1 and FQNNGV is the CDR2. Taken from cysteine to phenylalanine, the CDR3 has 14 residues. The CDR3 DNA has 42 bases and is translated from base 1. The chain uses TRBV11-2 and TRBJ1-5, with TRBD1 tentatively as D gene (5 bases match). Material: peripheral blood. The receptor was isolated from a man aged 55 to 69 with active or convalescent COVID-19. In nucleotide form, the sequence is TGTGCCAGCAGCATAAACTCAGGGCATCAGCCCCAGCATTTT. It translates to CASSINSGHQPQHF.